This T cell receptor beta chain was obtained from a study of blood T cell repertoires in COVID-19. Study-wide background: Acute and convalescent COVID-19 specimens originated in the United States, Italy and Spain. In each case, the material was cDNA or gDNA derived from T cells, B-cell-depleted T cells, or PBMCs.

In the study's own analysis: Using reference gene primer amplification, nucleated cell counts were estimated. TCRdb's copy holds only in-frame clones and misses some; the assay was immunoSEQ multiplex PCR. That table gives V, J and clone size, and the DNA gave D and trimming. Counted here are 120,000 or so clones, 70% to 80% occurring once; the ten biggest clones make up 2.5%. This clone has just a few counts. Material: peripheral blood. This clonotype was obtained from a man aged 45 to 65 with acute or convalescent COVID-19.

The CDR3 protein is CASSLGTISGNTIYF. As DNA, the CDR3 is TGCGCCAGCAGCTTGGGGACAATTTCTGGAAACACCATATATTTT. This rearrangement joins TRBV5-1 to TRBJ1-3; the D gene is possibly TRBD1 (5 bases). This CDR3 is 15 amino acids long. The V gene's germline CDR1 is SGHRS and CDR2 YFSETQ. Between the trimmed V and J ends, which lost 0 bases and 1 base, there was a span of 8 bases.